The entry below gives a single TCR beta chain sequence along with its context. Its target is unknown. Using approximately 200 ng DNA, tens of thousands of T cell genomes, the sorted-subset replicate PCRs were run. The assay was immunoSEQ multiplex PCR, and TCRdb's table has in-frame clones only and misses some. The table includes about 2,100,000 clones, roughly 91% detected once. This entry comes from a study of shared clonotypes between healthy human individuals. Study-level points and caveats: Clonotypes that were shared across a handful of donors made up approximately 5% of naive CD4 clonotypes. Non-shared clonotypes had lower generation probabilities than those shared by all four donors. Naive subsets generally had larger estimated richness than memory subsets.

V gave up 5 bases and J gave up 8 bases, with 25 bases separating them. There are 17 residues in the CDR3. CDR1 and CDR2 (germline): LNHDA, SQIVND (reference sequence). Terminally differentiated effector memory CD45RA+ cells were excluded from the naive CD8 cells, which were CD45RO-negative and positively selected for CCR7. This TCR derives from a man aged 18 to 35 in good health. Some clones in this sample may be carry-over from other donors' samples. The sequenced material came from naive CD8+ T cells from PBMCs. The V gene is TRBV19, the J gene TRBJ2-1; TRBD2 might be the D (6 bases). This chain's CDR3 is CASSPTSGTGALDEQFF. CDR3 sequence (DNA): TGTGCCAGTAGTCCGACTTCCGGGACTGGGGCGTTGGATGAGCAGTTCTTC.